What follows is one T cell receptor (beta chain) and its context. Its target is not known. A far larger clone is a single base away, which makes a read error likely. This record belongs to a study of CD8 T cells in ankylosing spondylitis. Study-wide results and limits: Ankylosing spondylitis blood appeared to carry a characteristic TCR beta motif of fewer than 10 highly homologous variants. Reported data indicate significant enrichment of disease-linked clones within matched ankylosing spondylitis synovial fluid. Earlier work had already found some motif variants in reactive arthritis synovial fluid and blood.

Via MiXCR, TCRdb re-called the 5' RACE reads, giving one row per CDR3 protein. This table holds 650,000 to 800,000 distinct CDR3 sequences, roughly 19% found once. Germline CDR1 SGHTA, CDR2 FQGTGA. The CDR3 length is 13 residues. V shed 5 bases and J shed 1 base, with 8 bases lying between them. Specimen: blood, either unsorted or a sorted T cell fraction (not recorded which). The chain combines TRBV7-3 with TRBJ1-1, with D perhaps TRBD1 (5 bases). This receptor was taken from a male donor with ankylosing spondylitis. The CDR3 spells CASSATANTEAFF. The DNA of the CDR3 is TGTGCCAGCAGCGCGACAGCGAACACTGAAGCTTTCTTT.